These T cell receptor beta chains were read from a single sample in a study of blood T cell repertoires in COVID-19. TCRdb's copy holds only in-frame clones and misses some; the assay was immunoSEQ multiplex PCR. In the table there are roughly 93,000 clones, roughly 87% of which are singletons. Sequencing was done on a sample of peripheral blood. The receptors were gathered from a man between 45 and 60 years old with acute or convalescent COVID-19. Both conserved end residues are part of each CDR3. A D gene is named only where the DNA matches it firmly. Part of the rows lack a size; the others show once, few, many or a class for expanded clones.

j_call v_call d_call clone_size cdr3_aa cdr3_nt
TRBJ1-3 TRBV19 - - CASSAIQGPSGNTIYF TGTGCCAGTAGTGCGATACAGGGACCATCTGGAAACACCATATATTTT
TRBJ2-7 TRBV13 - - CASSRAGSNLYEQYF TGTGCCAGCAGCCGTGCAGGATCCAACCTCTACGAGCAGTACTTC
TRBJ1-1 TRBV28 - - CASSFGATEAFF TGTGCCAGCAGTTTTGGGGCGACTGAAGCTTTCTTT
TRBJ1-1 TRBV28 - once CASSFGDWAEAFF TGTGCCAGCAGTTTTGGGGACTGGGCTGAAGCTTTCTTT
TRBJ1-2 TRBV7-3 TRBD1 - CASSQQGYGYTF TGTGCCAGCAGTCAACAGGGGTATGGCTACACCTTC
TRBJ1-2 TRBV6-5 - - CASSYVSWNYGYTF TGTGCCAGCAGTTATGTAAGCTGGAACTATGGCTACACCTTC
TRBJ1-1 TRBV7-2 - - CASSRQGNTEAFF TGTGCCAGCAGCCGCCAGGGGAACACTGAAGCTTTCTTT
TRBJ1-3 TRBV19 - once CASTDRFSGNTIYF TGTGCCAGTACTGACAGATTCTCTGGAAACACCATATATTTT
TRBJ1-2 TRBV20-1 - - CSASLRGLNYGYTF TGCAGTGCTAGTCTCCGGGGTCTTAACTATGGCTACACCTTC
TRBJ2-2 TRBV6-5 - few CASSYGAGNTGELFF TGTGCCAGCAGTTACGGGGCGGGAAACACCGGGGAGCTGTTTTTT
TRBJ1-5 TRBV9 - - CASSPDSNQPQHF TGTGCCAGCAGCCCAGATAGCAATCAGCCCCAGCATTTT
TRBJ1-2 TRBV5-4 - - CASSPLQGDYGYTF TGTGCCAGCAGCCCGTTACAGGGTGACTATGGCTACACCTTC
TRBJ2-1 TRBV6-6 TRBD2 - CASILAGRTNEQFF TGTGCCAGCATACTAGCGGGTCGGACCAATGAGCAGTTCTTC
TRBJ1-2 TRBV7-2 TRBD1 once CASSLHRTGGPYGYTF TGTGCCAGCAGCTTACACCGGACAGGGGGCCCCTATGGCTACACCTTC
TRBJ2-6 TRBV5-1 - few CASSLMGPDSGANVLTF TGCGCCAGCAGCTTGATGGGGCCCGACTCTGGGGCCAACGTCCTGACTTTC
TRBJ1-2 TRBV25-1 TRBD1 - CASVSTGAYGYTF TGTGCCAGCGTTAGCACAGGGGCCTATGGCTACACCTTC
TRBJ1-4 TRBV15 TRBD1 - CATSSIQGWEKLFF TGTGCCACCAGCAGTATACAGGGGTGGGAAAAACTGTTTTTT
TRBJ2-1 TRBV19 TRBD2 few CASRDASGVDSYNEQFF TGTGCCAGTAGGGACGCTAGCGGGGTTGACTCCTACAATGAGCAGTTCTTC
TRBJ2-5 TRBV5-6 - few CASSWGGQQETQYF TGTGCCAGCAGCTGGGGGGGACAACAAGAGACCCAGTACTTC
TRBJ2-1 TRBV7-3 - - CASSPGLSGNEQFF TGTGCCAGCAGCCCGGGACTCTCGGGGAATGAGCAGTTCTTC
TRBJ1-5 TRBV6-1 - - CASSEALLGVGQPQHF TGTGCCAGCAGTGAAGCGCTTCTAGGGGTGGGACAGCCCCAGCATTTT
TRBJ2-2 TRBV6-1 TRBD1 - CASSARRTGSGYTGELFF TGTGCCAGCAGTGCACGACGGACAGGGAGCGGGTACACCGGGGAGCTGTTTTTT
TRBJ1-4 TRBV6-5 - - CASTLVGDPNEKLFF TGTGCCAGTACTCTTGTCGGTGATCCTAATGAAAAACTGTTTTTT
TRBJ2-3 TRBV9 TRBD2 - CASSAGGGAGGTDTQYF TGTGCCAGCAGCGCCGGCGGTGGGGCGGGGGGCACAGATACGCAGTATTTT
TRBJ1-2 TRBV5-1 TRBD1 - CASRPATGSRGYTF TGCGCCAGCCGCCCTGCGACAGGGTCTCGAGGCTACACCTTC
TRBJ1-2 TRBV7-2 TRBD1 few CASSLDRDYGYTF TGTGCCAGCAGCCTCGACAGGGACTATGGCTACACCTTC
TRBJ1-1 TRBV27 TRBD1 once CASSRDRDTEAFF TGTGCCAGCAGCAGGGACAGAGACACTGAAGCTTTCTTT
TRBJ2-1 TRBV9 TRBD1 - CASSVGYRGRRAEQFF TGTGCCAGCAGCGTAGGCTATAGGGGGCGCAGGGCTGAGCAGTTCTTC
TRBJ1-2 TRBV5-1 - - CASSLGGAPSYGYTF TGCGCCAGCAGCTTGGGGGGCGCCCCTTCCTATGGCTACACCTTC